This entry describes one TCR beta chain. Its antigen is not identified. Primers used in a second PCR of roughly 6 to 11 cycles were a sample-barcoded 5' primer and a J-beta primer mix. TCRdb itself ran the 5' RACE reads through MiXCR, one entry per CDR3 protein. The top ten clones hold about 3.8% of a sample with roughly 1.5 million distinct CDR3 sequences, less than 45% of them seen once. CDR1 is ENHRY, CDR2 SYGVKD, per germline. This CDR3 is built from 17 residues. Trimming took 0 bases from V and 1 from J; bases not matched to a gene: 7. This specimen comes from a study of blood T cells in healthy people across ages. Whole-study context: Roughly one uniquely barcoded beta molecule per two T cells was captured.

Notes on the study in general: PBMCs that were unsorted prevented a conclusive naive versus antigen-experienced comparison. One million T cells yielded diversity estimates that were considered underestimates. Possibly, changes in expanded clonotypes were confounded because donor CMV status was unknown.

The TCR comes from a woman aged 18-29 years in good health. The chain couples TRBV10-3 to TRBJ2-3; 7 bases fit TRBD2. Sequencing was performed on blood. The chain's CDR3 is CAISESGLADGTDTQYF. CDR3 coding DNA: TGTGCCATCAGTGAGTCGGGCCTAGCGGACGGCACAGATACGCAGTATTTT.